The 32 T cell receptor beta chains in this list originate from one sample, sequenced in a study of cytomegalovirus exposure and HLA in healthy donors. The PCR ran on 60 Vbeta and 13 Jbeta primers. The table came from immunoSEQ multiplex PCR; TCRdb's copy has only in-frame clones and leaves some out. The repertoire has about 190,000 clones, about nine tenths of them found once; the top ten carry about 1.2%. The sequenced sample consisted of PBMCs. The receptors come from a man aged 25-45 years in good health and CMV-seronegative.

The chain links TRBV2 to TRBJ2-7, with 7 bases aligning to TRBD1. Germline trimming cut 5 bases from V and 3 bases from J; bases unmatched to any gene: 7. This CDR3 has 14 residues. Germline V CDR1 and CDR2: SNHLY, FYNNEI. The CDR3, as DNA: TGTGCCAGCAGTCTGGGACAGATCAACTACGAGCAGTACTTC. Amino acid sequence: CASSLGQINYEQYF.

This clone occurred once. This CDR3 reads CASSIQPRVGYGYTF. The CDR3 nucleotides are TGTGCCAGTAGTATACAGCCCCGGGTGGGCTATGGCTACACCTTC. The chain employs TRBV19 and TRBJ1-2; D is unclear. Trimming shortened V by 2 bases and J by 4 bases, and 14 bases separated the two germline ends. This CDR3 contains 15 residues. The germline V gene encodes CDR1 LNHDA and CDR2 SQIVND (reference sequence).

In regard to this clone: Different DNA sequences within this sample yield the same CDR3. The chain employs TRBV9 and TRBJ1-3, with unresolved D. CDR1 and CDR2 from the germline V gene are SGDLS and YYNGEE. V shed 3 bases and J shed 2 bases, with 6 bases lying between them. There are 13 residues in the CDR3. CDR3 in amino acids: CASSASAGNTIYF. In nucleotides, the CDR3 is TGTGCCAGCAGCGCGAGCGCTGGAAACACCATATATTTT.

This clone is a singleton in its sample. The V gene is TRBV6-5, the J gene TRBJ2-1; 9 nucleotides line up with TRBD2. The CDR3 is 15 residues long. Trimming at V came to 0 bases and at J to 7 bases, leaving 4 bases not matched to a gene. Germline values: CDR1 MNHEY, CDR2 SVGAGI. The CDR3 DNA follows: TGTGCCAGCAGTTACTCGACTGCGGGGGGGAATGAGCAGTTCTTC. It codes for CASSYSTAGGNEQFF.

This clone came up once. The CDR3 nucleotides are TGCAGTGCTATTGCCCAGGGAACCCTCCACTTT. Translated, it gives CSAIAQGTLHF. The V call is TRBV20-1, the J call TRBJ1-6; D is perhaps TRBD1 (5 bases). Germline loops: CDR1 DFQATT, CDR2 SNEGSKA (reference sequence). The CDR3 runs 11 residues. Trimming shortened V by 4 bases and J by 14 bases, and 12 bases separated the two germline ends.

The rearrangement links TRBV5-8 to TRBJ2-3, with TRBD2 matching 10 bases. Per the germline V gene, CDR1 is SGHTS and CDR2 is YDEGEE. V trimming: 6 bases; J trimming: 0 bases; junction bases outside the gene matches: 4. The CDR3 is 15 residues long. As DNA, the CDR3 is TGTGCCAGCATCCGAGCGGGAGGGAGCACAGATACGCAGTATTTT. Translated, it gives CASIRAGGSTDTQYF. The whole variable domain, filled in from reference TRBV5-8 and TRBJ2-3, reads EAGVTQSPTHLIKTRGQQATLRCSPISGHTSVYWYQQALGLGLQFLLWYDEGEERNRGNFPPRFSGRQFPNYSSELNVNALELEDSALYLCASIRAGGSTDTQYFGPGTRLTVL.

V gene TRBV7-2 combines with J gene TRBJ1-2; D ambiguous. V was shortened by 5 bases and J by 0 bases, with 13 bases between the two germline ends. Germline assignment: CDR1 SGHTA and CDR2 FQGNSA. CDR3 length: 15 residues. CDR3 sequence (DNA): TGTGCCAGCAGCCCCCGGGTAATGACTAACTATGGCTACACCTTC. Translating gives CASSPRVMTNYGYTF.

The CDR3 bases are TGTGCCAGCAGTTTAGACAGAGCTAGCAATCAGCCCCAGCATTTT. This encodes CASSLDRASNQPQHF. V gene TRBV27 combines with J gene TRBJ1-5; D may be TRBD1 (5 bases). This CDR3 contains 15 residues. V was cut by 2 bases and J by 0 bases, with 8 bases left in between. The germline V gene encodes CDR1 MNHEY and CDR2 SMNVEV (reference sequence).

This clone was counted between two and nine times. The gene calls are TRBV7-8 and TRBJ2-2; 11 positions match TRBD1. The CDR3 totals 15 residues. Germline values: CDR1 SGHVS, CDR2 FQNEAQ. V gave up 5 bases and J gave up 3 bases; unmatched junction bases: 2. This CDR3 is CASSKGQGDTGELFF. In DNA form, the CDR3 reads TGTGCCAGCAGCAAGGGACAGGGGGACACCGGGGAGCTGTTTTTT. The complete variable domain, with remaining parts taken from reference TRBV7-8 and TRBJ2-2, reads GAGVSQSPRYKVAKRGQDVALRCDPISGHVSLFWYQQALGQGPEFLTYFQNEAQLDKSGLPSDRFFAERPEGSVSTLKIQRTQQEDSAVYLCASSKGQGDTGELFFGEGSRLTVL.

This chain connects TRBV11-2 to TRBJ2-2; a possible D gene is TRBD1 (6 bases). The CDR3 is 14 residues long. V was cut by 1 base and J by 7 bases, with 10 bases left in between. Per the germline V gene, CDR1 is SGHAT and CDR2 is FQNNGV. The CDR3 DNA follows: TGTGCCAGCAGCTTAGGGACAGCTCTCGGGGAGCTGTTTTTT. Translated, it gives CASSLGTALGELFF. The entire variable domain, with the rest obtained from reference TRBV11-2 and TRBJ2-2, is as follows: EAGVAQSPRYKIIEKRQSVAFWCNPISGHATLYWYQQILGQGPKLLIQFQNNGVVDDSQLPKDRFSAERLKGVDSTLKIQPAKLEDSAVYLCASSLGTALGELFFGEGSRLTVL.

The rearrangement joins TRBV18 to TRBJ1-4; D not certain. The V and J ends lost 1 base and 5 bases respectively, with 11 bases between them. Germline V gene sequence: CDR1 KGHSH, CDR2 LQKENI. This CDR3 has 15 amino acids. The CDR3 DNA reads as TGTGCCAGCTCACCACGGGCCGGCCAAAATGAAAAACTGTTTTTT. It codes for CASSPRAGQNEKLFF.

The chain combines TRBV2 with TRBJ2-3, with TRBD1 matching over 8 bases. The CDR3 has 12 amino acids. V trimming: 10 bases; J trimming: 4 bases; junction bases outside the gene matches: 4. The germline V gene encodes CDR1 SNHLY and CDR2 FYNNEI. CDR3 nucleotides: TGTGCCACAGGACAGGGTGCAGATACGCAGTATTTT. It translates to CATGQGADTQYF.

This rearrangement joins TRBV19 to TRBJ1-4, with D perhaps TRBD1 (6 bases). This CDR3 is built from 15 residues. CDR1 and CDR2 from the germline V gene are LNHDA and SQIVND (reference sequence). V was shortened by 5 bases and J by 8 bases, with 18 bases between the two germline ends. The CDR3 coding sequence is TGTGCCAGTAGTCCTCTCAGGGGTCCCAACGAAAAACTGTTTTTT. Translated: CASSPLRGPNEKLFF.

The table lists this clone with a few counts. V gene TRBV7-8 combines with J gene TRBJ2-2; 7 positions match TRBD1. Trimming cost V 5 bases and J 1 base; bases outside gene matches: 10. CDR3 size: 17 residues. Germline loops: CDR1 SGHVS, CDR2 FQNEAQ. CDR3 region: CASSPIGRGQNTGELFF. The CDR3 region has the DNA TGTGCCAGCAGCCCAATCGGAAGGGGGCAGAACACCGGGGAGCTGTTTTTT.

The J gene is TRBJ1-2, the V gene TRBV7-9; unclear D gene. CDR1 and CDR2 from the germline V gene are SEHNR and FQNEAQ (reference sequence). CDR3 length: 14 amino acids. Trimming removed 2 bases from V and 4 bases from J, with 11 bases in between. CDR3 loop: CASSLSYGSYGYTF. In DNA, the CDR3 is TGTGCCAGCAGCTTATCCTATGGGAGCTATGGCTACACCTTC. Supplemented by reference TRBV7-9 and TRBJ1-2, the full variable domain reads DTGVSQNPRHKITKRGQNVTFRCDPISEHNRLYWYRQTLGQGPEFLTYFQNEAQLEKSRLLSDRFSAERPKGSFSTLEIQRTEQGDSAMYLCASSLSYGSYGYTFGSGTRLTVV.

The J gene is TRBJ2-7, the V gene TRBV15; 7 bases are a match to TRBD1. The CDR3 extends over 15 amino acids. Germline V gene data show CDR1 as LNHNV and CDR2 as YYDKDF (reference sequence). Trimming cost V 3 bases and J 7 bases; bases outside gene matches: 12. The CDR3 loop is CATSSGYGQAGEQYF. The CDR3, as DNA: TGTGCCACCAGCAGCGGCTACGGACAGGCCGGGGAGCAGTACTTC.

This sequence joins TRBV7-2 and TRBJ1-1; D is possibly TRBD1 (5 bases). Germline loops: CDR1 SGHTA, CDR2 FQGNSA. The ends were cut back, 5 bases at V and 3 bases at J, with 16 bases in the middle. The CDR3 consists of 15 residues. The CDR3 region is CASSPTRVLDTEAFF. The CDR3 bases are TGTGCCAGCAGCCCTACCAGGGTCTTAGACACTGAAGCTTTCTTT.

The CDR3 is CASGASGRETDTQYF. Written as DNA, the CDR3 is TGTGCCAGCGGCGCTAGCGGGAGGGAGACAGATACGCAGTATTTT. The rearrangement links TRBV9 to TRBJ2-3; 12 nucleotides line up with TRBD2. Germline CDR1 SGDLS, CDR2 YYNGEE. The J segment lost 3 bases and the V segment lost 7 bases, leaving 6 bases of the junction unmatched. The CDR3 has 15 amino acids.

The chain recombines TRBV27 with TRBJ2-1; 8 bases fit TRBD1. Germline assignment: CDR1 MNHEY and CDR2 SMNVEV (reference sequence). With V trimmed by 3 bases and J by 6 bases, 7 bases remained unmatched. The CDR3 totals 15 residues. The CDR3 DNA sequence: TGTGCCAGCAGTTTTCTTGGACAGGGCAGCAATGAGCAGTTCTTC. This encodes CASSFLGQGSNEQFF.

The V call is TRBV30, the J call TRBJ1-3; D not certain. CDR3 size: 14 residues. Trimming pared 3 bases from V and 4 bases from J, leaving 13 bases between. Germline V gene sequence: CDR1 GTSNPN, CDR2 SVGIG (reference sequence). The CDR3 spells CAWSRGGEGNTIYF. The CDR3 coding sequence is TGTGCCTGGAGCCGGGGTGGGGAAGGAAACACCATATATTTT.

The genes are TRBV10-2 and TRBJ2-5, with TRBD2 matching over 16 bases. Germline assignment: CDR1 WSHSY and CDR2 SAAADI. This CDR3 has 17 residues. V lost 5 bases, J lost 4 bases, and 7 bases stayed unmatched. The CDR3 DNA follows: TGCGCCAGCAGTTTCCCGGGACTAGCGGGGGGGCTAGAGACCCAGTACTTC. Amino acids: CASSFPGLAGGLETQYF.

This chain uses TRBV19 with TRBJ2-7; D possibly corresponds to TRBD2 (5 bases). The CDR3 runs 12 residues. Germline CDR1 reads LNHDA; CDR2 reads SQIVND (reference sequence). V gave up 3 bases and J gave up 4 bases, with 7 bases separating them. The CDR3 nucleotides read TGTGCCAGTAGTATGGGCGGGTACGAGCAGTACTTC. It codes for CASSMGGYEQYF. Variable domain in full (rest from reference TRBV19 and TRBJ2-7): DGGITQSPKYLFRKEGQNVTLSCEQNLNHDAMYWYRQDPGQGLRLIYYSQIVNDFQKGDIAEGYSVSREKKESFPLTVTSAQKNPTAFYLCASSMGGYEQYFGPGTRLTVT.

The CDR3 DNA reads TGTGCCAGCAGCGTACTAGCGGACTCCTACGAGCAGTACTTC. Protein product: CASSVLADSYEQYF. The chain has TRBV7-2 and TRBJ2-5; the match to TRBD2 covers 8 bases. The J call is doubtful: the DNA matches TRBJ2-7 better. This CDR3 is built from 14 residues. Germline CDR1 SGHTA, CDR2 FQGNSA.

The table lists this clone with a count of one. The conserved phenylalanine or tryptophan normally closing the CDR3 is absent here, so this likely arose from a read error. V usage is TRBV11-2 and J usage is TRBJ1-1, with D hard to call. The CDR3 covers 15 residues. Trimming took 1 base from V and 7 from J, leaving 16 bases between them. The germline gives CDR1 SGHAT, CDR2 FQNNGV. The CDR3 spells CASSLGVFAGREAFL. CDR3 coding DNA: TGTGCCAGCAGCTTAGGAGTCTTCGCGGGTCGTGAAGCTTTCCTT.

This chain links TRBV11-2 with TRBJ1-2, with 7 bases matching TRBD1. Germline V gene data show CDR1 as SGHAT and CDR2 as FQNNGV. V dropped 5 bases and J dropped 8; count of bases not matched to a gene: 5. The CDR3 is 12 residues long. In DNA, the CDR3 is TGTGCCAGCAGCGCCCGAGGGGGCGGCTACACCTTC. This sequence encodes CASSARGGGYTF.

V is TRBV21-1 and J is TRBJ2-7; the D call of TRBD2 is as the table states it, not checked on the DNA. TRBV21-1 is a pseudogene segment. This CDR3 is 15 amino acids long. The CDR3 nucleotides are TGTGCCAGCAGCAAAGTGGAGGGGTTAACCTACGAGCAGTACTTC. Its protein product is CASSKVEGLTYEQYF.

As DNA, the CDR3 is TGCGCCAGCAGCCAGCCGGGACAGAGCACAGATACGCAGTATTTT. This gives the protein CASSQPGQSTDTQYF. This sequence joins TRBV4-1 and TRBJ2-3; 7 bases align to TRBD1. The CDR3 contains 15 residues. Germline CDR1 is MGHRA and CDR2 is YSYEKL. After removal of 3 bases from V and 0 bases from J, the junction contained 3 bases not matched to a gene.

This chain links TRBV28 with TRBJ2-5; D gene ambiguous. This CDR3 is built from 12 residues. Trimming removed 6 bases from V and 5 bases from J, with 10 bases in between. Germline V gene data show CDR1 as MDHEN and CDR2 as SYDVKM. The CDR3 bases are TGTGCCAGCAGAAATACCGGGGAGACCCAGTACTTC. Amino acids: CASRNTGETQYF.

The chain couples TRBV7-6 to TRBJ2-1; D unresolved. The germline V gene encodes CDR1 SGHVS and CDR2 FNYEAQ. The CDR3 is made up of 16 amino acids. The V and J ends lost 3 bases and 0 bases respectively, with 12 bases between them. CDR3 DNA: TGTGCCAGCAGCTTGAACGGTCAAAGCTCCTACAATGAGCAGTTCTTC. Its translation: CASSLNGQSSYNEQFF. Filled out from reference TRBV7-6 and TRBJ2-1, the complete variable domain reads GAGVSQSPRYKVTKRGQDVALRCDPISGHVSLYWYRQALGQGPEFLTYFNYEAQQDKSGLPNDRFSAERPEGSISTLTIQRTEQRDSAMYRCASSLNGQSSYNEQFFGPGTRLTVL.

The V call is TRBV4-1, the J call TRBJ2-7; D is possibly TRBD1 (5 bases). This CDR3 has 15 residues. Germline values: CDR1 MGHRA, CDR2 YSYEKL. V shed 3 bases and J shed 1 base, with 13 bases lying between them. The CDR3 bases are TGCGCCAGCAGCCACCAGGACACGGAGTCCTACGAGCAGTACTTC. Protein product: CASSHQDTESYEQYF.

The chain has TRBV5-6 and TRBJ1-5; D ambiguous. The CDR3 extends over 14 amino acids. The V and J ends lost 0 bases and 11 bases respectively, with 15 bases between them. The V gene's germline CDR1 is SGHDT and CDR2 YYEEEE. The CDR3 loop is CASSLGGFRGSQHF. CDR3 coding DNA: TGTGCCAGCAGCTTGGGGGGTTTTCGCGGGTCCCAGCATTTT.

This clone turned up a few times. V gene TRBV4-3 combines with J gene TRBJ1-3; D is unresolved. Germline CDR1 is LGHNA and CDR2 is YSLEER. The CDR3 spans 13 residues. V was cut by 1 base and J by 9 bases, with 10 bases left in between. The CDR3 DNA follows: TGCGCCAGCAGCCAAGGCCCAGCGGGCACCATATATTTT. Translation gives CASSQGPAGTIYF.